These 3 T cell receptor beta chains share one sample of origin, sequenced in a study of T cell responses to AZD1222 COVID-19 vaccine. TCRdb's table, derived via immunoSEQ multiplex PCR, lists solely in-frame clones and lacks some. Counted here are about 150,000 clones, under 95% occurring once; the ten biggest clones make up roughly 9%. This sample comprised peripheral blood, obtained on day 0 of AZD1222 vaccination. Receptors were obtained from an adult in good health.

This clone was observed once. This chain joins TRBV6-5 and TRBJ1-5, with D perhaps matching TRBD1 (6 bases). The V end was cut by 3 bases, the J end by 3 bases, with 12 bases between. The CDR3 sequence is 15 residues long. Germline V gene sequence: CDR1 MNHEY, CDR2 SVGAGI. CDR3 protein: CASSYSQGSNQPQHF. In DNA form, the CDR3 reads TGTGCCAGCAGTTATTCCCAGGGGTCCAATCAGCCCCAGCATTTT.

The CDR3 sequence: CASSPNIGTSDTQYF. CDR3 DNA: TGCGCCAGCAGTCCGAACATTGGGACTTCAGATACGCAGTATTTT. J is TRBJ2-3 and V is TRBV23-1; tentatively, D is TRBD2 (6 bases). TRBV23-1 is classed as an ORF, of uncertain function. The CDR3 runs 15 residues. V was shortened by 4 bases and J by 4 bases, with 15 bases between the two germline ends.

This chain links TRBV28 with TRBJ1-3; no definite D call. CDR3 length: 13 residues. The germline gives CDR1 MDHEN, CDR2 SYDVKM. The V gene lost 3 bases and the J gene lost 4 bases, with 7 bases spanning the gap. The CDR3 DNA is TGTGCCAGCAGTTTCACTCAAGGAAACACCATATATTTT. This gives the protein CASSFTQGNTIYF.